This is a list of T cell receptor beta chains from one sample in a study of blood T cell repertoires in COVID-19. The assay was immunoSEQ multiplex PCR, and TCRdb's table has in-frame clones only and misses some. The data show about 180,000 clones, 75% to 80% seen once. The sequenced sample consisted of peripheral blood. The receptors originated from a woman aged 70-85 years with acute or convalescent COVID-19. Each CDR3 is given with its conserved first and last residue. A D gene is named only where the DNA matches it firmly. Rows give clone size only sometimes, using once, few, many, or a class for an expanded clone.

j_call: TRBJ2-1; clone_size: .; v_call: TRBV10-3; d_call: TRBD2; cdr3_aa: CAISESGTSSYNEQFF; cdr3_nt: TGTGCCATCAGTGAGTCCGGGACTAGCTCCTACAATGAGCAGTTCTTC
j_call: TRBJ2-7; clone_size: .; v_call: TRBV7-2; d_call: .; cdr3_aa: CASSLGLDLDEQYF; cdr3_nt: TGTGCCAGCAGCTTAGGACTAGACTTGGACGAGCAGTACTTC
j_call: TRBJ2-7; clone_size: .; v_call: TRBV21-1; d_call: .; cdr3_aa: CASSKVSGPYEQYF; cdr3_nt: TGTGCCAGCAGCAAAGTTAGCGGACCCTACGAGCAGTACTTC
j_call: TRBJ1-3; clone_size: .; v_call: TRBV7-2; d_call: .; cdr3_aa: CASSLILSLSGNTIYF; cdr3_nt: TGTGCCAGCAGCTTAATCCTGAGTCTTTCTGGAAACACCATATATTTT
j_call: TRBJ2-5; clone_size: .; v_call: TRBV19; d_call: TRBD2; cdr3_aa: CASSQAGGYQETQYF; cdr3_nt: TGTGCCAGTAGTCAGGCGGGGGGGTACCAAGAGACCCAGTACTTC
j_call: TRBJ2-7; clone_size: .; v_call: TRBV27; d_call: .; cdr3_aa: CASRKQQGSYEQYF; cdr3_nt: TGTGCCAGCAGAAAGCAACAGGGCTCCTACGAGCAGTACTTC
j_call: TRBJ1-4; clone_size: .; v_call: TRBV24-1; d_call: .; cdr3_aa: CATSDPQVGGKLFF; cdr3_nt: TGTGCCACCAGTGACCCCCAGGTAGGAGGAAAACTGTTTTTT
j_call: TRBJ2-7; clone_size: .; v_call: TRBV19; d_call: TRBD1; cdr3_aa: CASSIRDREAYEQYF; cdr3_nt: TGTGCCAGTAGTATCCGGGACAGGGAAGCCTACGAGCAGTACTTC
j_call: TRBJ2-4; clone_size: once; v_call: TRBV18; d_call: .; cdr3_aa: CASSLTRLDIQYF; cdr3_nt: TGTGCCAGCTCACTAACTAGGTTGGACATTCAGTACTTC
j_call: TRBJ1-3; clone_size: once; v_call: TRBV2; d_call: TRBD1; cdr3_aa: CASSEKGQGYSGNTIYF; cdr3_nt: TGTGCCAGCAGTGAAAAGGGACAGGGCTACTCTGGAAACACCATATATTTT
j_call: TRBJ1-2; clone_size: once; v_call: TRBV11-3; d_call: TRBD1; cdr3_aa: CASSLEAEIADRALYGYTF; cdr3_nt: TGTGCCAGCAGCTTAGAGGCCGAAATCGCTGACAGGGCTCTCTATGGCTACACCTTC
j_call: TRBJ1-2; clone_size: few; v_call: TRBV2; d_call: .; cdr3_aa: CASSGGLTRGGYTF; cdr3_nt: TGTGCCAGCAGTGGGGGACTTACTAGGGGTGGCTACACCTTC
j_call: TRBJ1-2; clone_size: .; v_call: TRBV27; d_call: .; cdr3_aa: CASSPGFSIGYTF; cdr3_nt: TGTGCCAGCAGTCCAGGCTTTTCTATAGGCTACACCTTC
j_call: TRBJ2-3; clone_size: .; v_call: TRBV3-1/TRBV3-2; d_call: TRBD2; cdr3_aa: CASSHRGVADTQYF; cdr3_nt: TGTGCCAGCAGCCACCGGGGGGTGGCCGATACGCAGTATTTT
j_call: TRBJ2-2; clone_size: once; v_call: TRBV10-3; d_call: TRBD2; cdr3_aa: CAISDTGLTIGELFF; cdr3_nt: TGTGCCATCAGTGACACGGGACTAACTATCGGGGAGCTGTTTTTT
j_call: TRBJ2-4; clone_size: .; v_call: TRBV7-2; d_call: TRBD1; cdr3_aa: CASSPRFGTGADIQYF; cdr3_nt: TGTGCCAGCAGCCCCAGGTTCGGGACAGGGGCGGACATTCAGTACTTC
j_call: TRBJ2-7; clone_size: .; v_call: TRBV18; d_call: TRBD1; cdr3_aa: CASSFRSGGEEQYF; cdr3_nt: TGTGCCAGCTCATTCCGTTCAGGGGGCGAAGAGCAGTACTTC
j_call: TRBJ2-1; clone_size: .; v_call: TRBV19; d_call: TRBD2; cdr3_aa: CASMASGRASTRNEQFF; cdr3_nt: TGTGCCAGTATGGCTAGCGGGAGGGCCTCCACTCGTAATGAGCAGTTCTTC
j_call: TRBJ2-1; clone_size: few; v_call: TRBV11-3; d_call: TRBD1; cdr3_aa: CASSPGQGSLSSYNEQFF; cdr3_nt: TGTGCCAGCTCCCCGGGACAGGGGTCCCTTAGCTCCTACAATGAGCAGTTCTTC
j_call: TRBJ2-3; clone_size: .; v_call: TRBV29-1; d_call: .; cdr3_aa: CSGGSEEPDTQYF; cdr3_nt: TGCAGCGGAGGGTCCGAAGAACCAGATACGCAGTATTTT
j_call: TRBJ2-1; clone_size: .; v_call: TRBV6-5; d_call: TRBD2; cdr3_aa: CASRLLAGWDEQFF; cdr3_nt: TGTGCCAGCAGATTGCTAGCGGGATGGGATGAGCAGTTCTTC
j_call: TRBJ2-1; clone_size: once; v_call: TRBV5-8; d_call: TRBD2; cdr3_aa: CASSLTSGRGLYNEQFF; cdr3_nt: TGTGCCAGCAGCTTGACTAGCGGGAGGGGACTCTACAATGAGCAGTTCTTC
j_call: TRBJ2-1; clone_size: .; v_call: TRBV5-1; d_call: TRBD1; cdr3_aa: CASSLGQAYNEQFF; cdr3_nt: TGCGCCAGCAGCCTGGGACAGGCCTACAATGAGCAGTTCTTC
j_call: TRBJ2-7; clone_size: few; v_call: TRBV10-3; d_call: .; cdr3_aa: CAISPTGRRYEQYF; cdr3_nt: TGTGCCATCAGCCCGACAGGGAGGCGTTACGAGCAGTACTTC
j_call: TRBJ1-3; clone_size: .; v_call: TRBV2; d_call: TRBD1; cdr3_aa: CASRRARDREISGNTIYF; cdr3_nt: TGTGCCAGCAGGCGAGCCCGGGACAGGGAAATTTCTGGAAACACCATATATTTT
j_call: TRBJ1-1; clone_size: .; v_call: TRBV7-9; d_call: .; cdr3_aa: CASSLRGDTEAFF; cdr3_nt: TGTGCCAGCAGCTTACGGGGAGATACTGAAGCTTTCTTT
j_call: TRBJ2-1; clone_size: .; v_call: TRBV12-3/TRBV12-4; d_call: .; cdr3_aa: CASSLQRNEQFF; cdr3_nt: TGTGCCAGCAGTTTACAGAGGAATGAGCAGTTCTTC
j_call: TRBJ2-1; clone_size: .; v_call: TRBV10-3; d_call: TRBD2; cdr3_aa: CAIRGYSEGGSYNEQFF; cdr3_nt: TGTGCCATCAGGGGCTATAGCGAGGGAGGGTCCTACAATGAGCAGTTCTTC
j_call: TRBJ1-3; clone_size: once; v_call: TRBV6-2/TRBV6-3; d_call: .; cdr3_aa: CASSVGQTGNTIYF; cdr3_nt: TGTGCCAGCAGTGTTGGACAGACTGGAAACACCATATATTTT
j_call: TRBJ1-3; clone_size: .; v_call: TRBV9; d_call: .; cdr3_aa: CASSVGGPGNTIYF; cdr3_nt: TGTGCCAGCAGCGTAGGAGGGCCTGGAAACACCATATATTTT
j_call: TRBJ2-5; clone_size: .; v_call: TRBV3-1/TRBV3-2; d_call: TRBD2; cdr3_aa: CASSQRTSGGQETQYF; cdr3_nt: TGTGCCAGCAGCCAGCGCACCTCGGGAGGCCAAGAGACCCAGTACTTC
j_call: TRBJ1-5; clone_size: few; v_call: TRBV6-6; d_call: TRBD1; cdr3_aa: CASNRDRGGQPQHF; cdr3_nt: TGTGCCAGCAACCGGGACAGGGGCGGCCAGCCCCAGCATTTT
j_call: TRBJ2-1; clone_size: few; v_call: TRBV7-9; d_call: .; cdr3_aa: CASSLAREQFF; cdr3_nt: TGTGCCAGCAGCTTAGCGCGGGAGCAGTTCTTC
j_call: TRBJ2-1; clone_size: .; v_call: TRBV3-1/TRBV3-2; d_call: TRBD2; cdr3_aa: CASNSPAGGSDEQFF; cdr3_nt: TGTGCCAGCAACTCCCCGGCGGGAGGGTCAGATGAGCAGTTCTTC
j_call: TRBJ2-5; clone_size: .; v_call: TRBV2; d_call: .; cdr3_aa: CATKPSNRETQYF; cdr3_nt: TGTGCCACCAAACCTTCAAACCGGGAGACCCAGTACTTC
j_call: TRBJ1-1; clone_size: .; v_call: TRBV4-2; d_call: .; cdr3_aa: CASSPPSFRMNTEAFF; cdr3_nt: TGTGCCAGCAGCCCACCTAGCTTCCGGATGAACACTGAAGCTTTCTTT
j_call: TRBJ2-5; clone_size: .; v_call: TRBV19; d_call: TRBD1; cdr3_aa: CASSTLGTGDRETQYF; cdr3_nt: TGTGCCAGTAGTACCCTCGGGACAGGGGATAGGGAGACCCAGTACTTC
j_call: TRBJ2-7; clone_size: .; v_call: TRBV2; d_call: TRBD1; cdr3_aa: CASMKTGSYEQYF; cdr3_nt: TGTGCCAGTATGAAGACAGGGTCCTACGAGCAGTACTTC
j_call: TRBJ1-2; clone_size: .; v_call: TRBV29-1; d_call: TRBD1; cdr3_aa: CSVETGGGIDGYTF; cdr3_nt: TGCAGCGTGGAGACAGGGGGGGGCATCGATGGCTACACCTTC
j_call: TRBJ1-4; clone_size: .; v_call: TRBV30; d_call: .; cdr3_aa: CAWSAGRILRNNEKLFF; cdr3_nt: TGTGCCTGGAGCGCGGGACGGATTCTTCGGAACAATGAAAAACTGTTTTTT
j_call: TRBJ2-1; clone_size: .; v_call: TRBV5-4; d_call: .; cdr3_aa: CASSFRGYNEQFF; cdr3_nt: TGTGCCAGCAGCTTCCGGGGTTACAATGAGCAGTTCTTC
j_call: TRBJ2-1; clone_size: .; v_call: TRBV18; d_call: .; cdr3_aa: CASSPPRARFNEQFF; cdr3_nt: TGTGCCAGCTCACCACCGCGGGCTAGGTTCAATGAGCAGTTCTTC
j_call: TRBJ2-1; clone_size: .; v_call: TRBV5-6; d_call: TRBD2; cdr3_aa: CASSFLGTSVTNEQFF; cdr3_nt: TGTGCCAGCAGCTTTTTAGGGACTAGCGTCACCAATGAGCAGTTCTTC
j_call: TRBJ2-7; clone_size: .; v_call: TRBV6-1; d_call: TRBD1; cdr3_aa: CASSEDRLRDRGYEQYF; cdr3_nt: TGTGCTAGCAGTGAAGACAGATTACGGGACAGGGGTTACGAGCAGTACTTC
j_call: TRBJ1-2; clone_size: .; v_call: TRBV7-2; d_call: TRBD1; cdr3_aa: CASSLGGQGWKGYTF; cdr3_nt: TGTGCCAGCAGCTTAGGAGGACAGGGCTGGAAAGGCTACACCTTC
j_call: TRBJ2-2; clone_size: .; v_call: TRBV2; d_call: TRBD1; cdr3_aa: CASEGSGGLGGELFF; cdr3_nt: TGTGCCAGCGAGGGGTCAGGGGGTTTGGGCGGGGAGCTGTTTTTT
j_call: TRBJ1-4; clone_size: .; v_call: TRBV2; d_call: .; cdr3_aa: CASSDRGYEKLFF; cdr3_nt: TGTGCCAGCAGTGACAGGGGATACGAAAAACTGTTTTTT
j_call: TRBJ2-7; clone_size: .; v_call: TRBV5-1; d_call: TRBD2; cdr3_aa: CASSLAAGVSYEQYF; cdr3_nt: TGCGCCAGCAGCTTGGCAGCGGGAGTATCTTACGAGCAGTACTTC
j_call: TRBJ1-1; clone_size: .; v_call: TRBV30; d_call: TRBD1; cdr3_aa: CAGITGDTEAFF; cdr3_nt: TGTGCCGGTATTACAGGGGACACTGAAGCTTTCTTT
j_call: TRBJ2-7; clone_size: .; v_call: TRBV6-5; d_call: TRBD2; cdr3_aa: CASGSSGPYEQYF; cdr3_nt: TGTGCCAGCGGGTCTAGCGGACCCTACGAGCAGTACTTC
j_call: TRBJ1-1; clone_size: .; v_call: TRBV5-6; d_call: .; cdr3_aa: CASSSLGSGTEAFF; cdr3_nt: TGTGCCAGCAGCTCTTTAGGCTCAGGGACTGAAGCTTTCTTT
j_call: TRBJ2-7; clone_size: .; v_call: TRBV5-1; d_call: .; cdr3_aa: CASSPSLGDLYEQYF; cdr3_nt: TGCGCCAGCAGCCCTTCCCTAGGGGATCTCTACGAGCAGTACTTC
j_call: TRBJ1-2; clone_size: .; v_call: TRBV5-4; d_call: .; cdr3_aa: CASSWNREAYGYTF; cdr3_nt: TGTGCCAGCAGCTGGAACAGGGAAGCCTATGGCTACACCTTC